Listed here are 17 T cell receptor beta chains from one sample, sequenced in a study of T cells in Graves' hyperthyroidism and ophthalmopathy. The investigators amplified TCR beta CDR3 regions from RNA transcripts. TCR CDR3 regions were first amplified by RT-PCR with HTBI primers. TCRdb ran MiXCR on the multiplex PCR reads and lists one entry per CDR3 protein. The data hold about 840,000 distinct CDR3 sequences, with 35% to 45% observed a single time. Material for sequencing was blood. The receptors stem from a man aged 18 to 30 with Graves' hyperthyroidism.

This clonotype occurred many times. This chain joins TRBV19 and TRBJ2-6, with D unresolved. The CDR3 is made up of 14 amino acids. Germline CDR1 LNHDA, CDR2 SQIVND (reference sequence). Trimming cost V 8 bases and J 2 bases, with 10 bases left between them. CDR3 loop: CASLGWAGANVLTF. In DNA, the CDR3 is TGTGCCAGTCTAGGCTGGGCTGGGGCCAACGTCCTGACTTTC. The full variable domain, in which reference TRBV19 and TRBJ2-6 provide the parts outside the CDR3, is DGGITQSPKYLFRKEGQNVTLSCEQNLNHDAMYWYRQDPGQGLRLIYYSQIVNDFQKGDIAEGYSVSREKKESFPLTVTSAQKNPTAFYLCASLGWAGANVLTFGAGSRLTVL.

This clonotype was counted only a few times. V usage is TRBV15 and J usage is TRBJ2-2; TRBD1 agrees at 9 bases. Trimming removed 0 bases from V and 2 bases from J; junction bases left unmatched: 16. CDR3 size: 21 residues. Germline V gives CDR1 LNHNV, CDR2 YYDKDF (reference sequence). CDR3 amino acids: CATSRDQPQGASESNTGELFF. The DNA of the CDR3 is TGTGCCACCAGCAGAGACCAACCACAGGGGGCTTCCGAAAGCAACACCGGGGAGCTGTTTTTT.

The rearrangement uses TRBV11-2 and TRBJ1-2, with no clear D. V was cut by 1 base and J by 4 bases, with 19 bases left in between. Germline CDR1 reads SGHAT; CDR2 reads FQNNGV. This CDR3 has 17 amino acids. The CDR3 is CASSLVPGSDQRYGYTF. The DNA for the CDR3 is TGTGCCAGCAGCTTAGTTCCCGGCTCCGACCAACGCTATGGCTACACCTTC.

Concerning this clonotype: Germline and junction disagree at one end, which may indicate a read error. The CDR3 reads CASSVSRSNGRQRQHF. CDR3 bases: TGTGCCAGCAGTGTCTCGAGGTCTAATGGGAGGCAGCGCCAGCATTTT. The J gene is TRBJ1-5, the V gene TRBV2; D is unclear. The V gene's germline CDR1 is SNHLY and CDR2 FYNNEI. The CDR3 spans 16 residues.

V is TRBV15 and J is TRBJ2-7; D is uncertain. The CDR3 runs 17 residues. V shed 0 bases and J shed 7 bases, with 22 bases lying between them. Germline V CDR1 and CDR2: LNHNV, YYDKDF (reference sequence). CDR3 nucleotides: TGTGCCACCAGCAGAGATCTATCAGCAGGTCAGGTCGGGGAGCAGTACTTC. It codes for CATSRDLSAGQVGEQYF.

There are many counts of this clonotype. This chain links TRBV13 with TRBJ1-4, with D perhaps matching TRBD1 (5 bases). The CDR3 is made up of 13 amino acids. Germline V CDR1 and CDR2: PRHDT, FYEKMQ (reference sequence). The ends were cut back, 4 bases at V and 10 bases at J, with 13 bases in the middle. The CDR3 protein is CASSSTRQGKLFF. Written as DNA, the CDR3 is TGTGCCAGCAGCTCCACAAGGCAGGGAAAACTGTTTTTT.

This chain links TRBV10-2 with TRBJ1-1, with TRBD1 matching 8 bases. Germline V CDR1 and CDR2: WSHSY, SAAADI. The CDR3 length is 13 residues. The V segment lost 10 bases and the J segment 3 bases; nucleotides outside the gene matches: 7. DNA for the CDR3: TGCGCCACCTTCAGGGGGCGGGACACTGAAGCTTTCTTT. Encoded protein: CATFRGRDTEAFF.

This clonotype has at least ten counts. The gene calls are TRBV2 and TRBJ2-5; 9 bases match TRBD1. This CDR3 is built from 13 residues. CDR1 and CDR2 (germline): SNHLY, FYNNEI. Trimming cost V 6 bases and J 4 bases; bases outside gene matches: 3. The DNA of the CDR3 is TGTGCCAGCAGACAGGGGGCGGGAGAGACCCAGTACTTC. Amino acids: CASRQGAGETQYF.

V is TRBV5-1 and J is TRBJ1-2; D is possibly TRBD1 (5 bases). The CDR3 contains 14 residues. Trimming stripped 4 bases from V and 8 bases from J, with 18 bases between. The germline V gene has CDR1 SGHRS and CDR2 YFSETQ. The CDR3 DNA is TGCGCCAGCAGCCCTGGGACTGCCATTGAAGGCTACACCTTC. Its protein is CASSPGTAIEGYTF.

The chain carries TRBV29-1 and TRBJ2-7; a possible D gene is TRBD2 (5 bases). The ends were cut back, 8 bases at V and 10 bases at J, with 18 bases in the middle. This CDR3 contains 11 residues. CDR1 is SQVTM, CDR2 ANQGSEA, per germline. CDR3 nucleotide sequence: TGCAGCCACTCGGAAGATGAGGGCCAGTACTTC. Amino acids: CSHSEDEGQYF.

The chain employs TRBV30 and TRBJ1-5; 7 bases fit TRBD1. V lost 1 base, J lost 7 bases, and 7 bases stayed unmatched. CDR3 length: 14 amino acids. CDR1 is GTSNPN and CDR2 is SVGIG in the germline V gene (reference sequence). The CDR3 loop reads CAWSGGGAGQPQHF. The CDR3, as DNA: TGTGCCTGGAGTGGAGGGGGCGCAGGACAGCCCCAGCATTTT.

This clonotype has just a few counts. V and J are TRBV7-2 and TRBJ1-1, with a weak D call TRBD1 (6 bases). The CDR3 has 16 residues. The V end was cut by 5 bases, the J end by 2 bases, with 18 bases between. Germline V gene lookup returns CDR1 SGHTA and CDR2 FQGNSA. CDR3 sequence reads: CASSQETGQTNTEAFF. In nucleotides, the CDR3 is TGTGCCAGCAGCCAAGAGACAGGACAGACCAACACTGAAGCTTTCTTT.

This clonotype was picked up a small number of times. The V and J genes are TRBV9 and TRBJ1-3; D may be TRBD1 (5 bases). This CDR3 contains 17 residues. The germline V and J ends were trimmed by 0 bases and 4 bases, with 17 bases remaining between them. Per the germline V gene, CDR1 is SGDLS and CDR2 is YYNGEE. In nucleotides, the CDR3 is TGTGCCAGCAGCGTAGCTATAGGCCAGGGAGTCGGAAACACCATATATTTT. It codes for CASSVAIGQGVGNTIYF.

This clonotype has a handful of counts. The chain uses TRBV5-1 and TRBJ2-7, with a possible D match to TRBD1 (6 bases). This CDR3 spans 13 amino acids. Looked up from germline, CDR1 is SGHRS and CDR2 is YFSETQ. V lost 5 bases and J lost 3, with 12 bases in between. In nucleotides, the CDR3 is TGCGCCAGCAGTAGGGACACCTACTACGAGCAGTACTTC. Its translation: CASSRDTYYEQYF.

Comments on this clonotype: One end of the junction does not line up with germline, which may come from a read error. The rearrangement joins TRBV5-1 to TRBJ2-7; no reliable D call. The CDR3 spans 13 residues. Germline V gene sequence: CDR1 SGHRS, CDR2 YFSETQ. Written as DNA, the CDR3 is TGCGCCAGCAGTTACGAGGCCAGCTACGGGCAGTACTTC. Protein product: CASSYEASYGQYF.

The gene calls are TRBV7-2 and TRBJ2-5; 7 bases are shared with TRBD2. V gave up 4 bases and J gave up 7 bases; unmatched junction bases: 6. CDR1 is SGHTA, CDR2 FQGNSA, per germline. The CDR3 spans 13 residues. The CDR3 sequence: CASSSSGTATQYF. The CDR3 DNA reads as TGTGCCAGCAGCTCGAGCGGGACGGCGACCCAGTACTTC. Combining the CDR3 with reference TRBV7-2 and TRBJ2-5 gives the whole variable domain GAGVSQSPSNKVTEKGKDVELRCDPISGHTALYWYRQSLGQGLEFLIYFQGNSAPDKSGLPSDRFSAERTGGSVSTLTIQRTQQEDSAVYLCASSSSGTATQYFGPGTRLLVL.

This rearrangement joins TRBV5-8 to TRBJ1-4; D uncertain. Germline CDR1 and CDR2: SGHTS and YDEGEE. Trimming left V 2 bases short and J 0 bases short, with 11 bases between. This CDR3 spans 16 amino acids. The CDR3 loop reads CASSLGLVATNEKLFF. The CDR3, as DNA: TGTGCCAGCAGCTTAGGTCTCGTTGCAACTAATGAAAAACTGTTTTTT.